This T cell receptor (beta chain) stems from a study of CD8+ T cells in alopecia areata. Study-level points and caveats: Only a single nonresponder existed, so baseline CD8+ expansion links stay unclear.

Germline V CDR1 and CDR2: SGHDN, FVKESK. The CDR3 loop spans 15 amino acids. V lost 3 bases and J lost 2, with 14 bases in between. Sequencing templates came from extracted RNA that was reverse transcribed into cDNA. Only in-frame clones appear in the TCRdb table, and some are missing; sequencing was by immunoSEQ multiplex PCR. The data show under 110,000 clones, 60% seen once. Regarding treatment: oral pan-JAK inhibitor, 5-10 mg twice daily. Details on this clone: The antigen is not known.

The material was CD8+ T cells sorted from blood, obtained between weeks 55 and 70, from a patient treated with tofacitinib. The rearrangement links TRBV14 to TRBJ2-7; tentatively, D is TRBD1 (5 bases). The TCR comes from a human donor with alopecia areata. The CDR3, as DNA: TGTGCCAGCAGCCATGGGTATCAGGGAACCTACGAGCAGTACTTC. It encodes CASSHGYQGTYEQYF.